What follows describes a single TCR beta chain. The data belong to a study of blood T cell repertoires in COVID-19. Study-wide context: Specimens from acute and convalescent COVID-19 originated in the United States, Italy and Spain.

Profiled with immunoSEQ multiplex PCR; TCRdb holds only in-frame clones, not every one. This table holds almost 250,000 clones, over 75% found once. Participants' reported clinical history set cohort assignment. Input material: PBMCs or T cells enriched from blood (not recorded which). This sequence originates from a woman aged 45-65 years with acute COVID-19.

CDR3 coding DNA: TGTGCCAGCAGCCTGAATAGTGAGCAGTTCTTC. This codes for CASSLNSEQFF. The chain combines TRBV5-4 with TRBJ2-1; D is uncertain. Germline values: CDR1 SGHNT, CDR2 YYREEE (reference sequence). Between the trimmed V and J ends, which lost 4 bases and 9 bases, there was a span of 8 bases. CDR3 length: 11 amino acids.